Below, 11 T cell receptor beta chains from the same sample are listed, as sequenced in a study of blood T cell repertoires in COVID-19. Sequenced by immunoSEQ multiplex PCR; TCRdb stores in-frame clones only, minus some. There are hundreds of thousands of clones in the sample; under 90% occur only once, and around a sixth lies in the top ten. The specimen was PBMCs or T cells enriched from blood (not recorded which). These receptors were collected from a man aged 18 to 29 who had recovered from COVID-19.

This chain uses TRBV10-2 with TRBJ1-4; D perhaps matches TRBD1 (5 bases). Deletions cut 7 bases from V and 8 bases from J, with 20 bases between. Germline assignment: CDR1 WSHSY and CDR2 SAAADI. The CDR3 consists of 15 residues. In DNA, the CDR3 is TGCGCCAGCAAATCCGAGGGACTGGGGCGGGAAAAACTGTTTTTT. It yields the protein CASKSEGLGREKLFF.

Written as DNA, the CDR3 is TGTGCCAGTAGTAGGGGAGGCGGACTTAGCCCGAACACCGGGGAGCTGTTTTTT. This sequence encodes CASSRGGGLSPNTGELFF. The J gene is TRBJ2-2, the V gene TRBV19, with a tentative D call TRBD2 (6 bases). Germline CDR1 and CDR2: LNHDA and SQIVND (reference sequence). With 4 bases removed from V and 0 bases from J, the gap between germline ends came to 18 bases. The CDR3 is 18 amino acids.

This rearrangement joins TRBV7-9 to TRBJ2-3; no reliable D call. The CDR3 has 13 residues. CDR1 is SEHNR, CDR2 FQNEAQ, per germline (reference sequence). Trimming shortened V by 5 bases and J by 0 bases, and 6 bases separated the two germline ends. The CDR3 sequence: CASSAPSTDTQYF. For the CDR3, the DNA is TGTGCCAGCAGCGCGCCTAGCACAGATACGCAGTATTTT.

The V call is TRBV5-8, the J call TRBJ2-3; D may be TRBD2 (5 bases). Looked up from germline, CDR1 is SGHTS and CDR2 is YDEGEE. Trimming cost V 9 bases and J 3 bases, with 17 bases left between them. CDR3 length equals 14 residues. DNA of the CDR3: TGTGCCACCAAGCCCGAGGGCAGAACAGATACGCAGTATTTT. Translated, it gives CATKPEGRTDTQYF. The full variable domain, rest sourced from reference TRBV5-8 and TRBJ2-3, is EAGVTQSPTHLIKTRGQQATLRCSPISGHTSVYWYQQALGLGLQFLLWYDEGEERNRGNFPPRFSGRQFPNYSSELNVNALELEDSALYLCATKPEGRTDTQYFGPGTRLTVL.

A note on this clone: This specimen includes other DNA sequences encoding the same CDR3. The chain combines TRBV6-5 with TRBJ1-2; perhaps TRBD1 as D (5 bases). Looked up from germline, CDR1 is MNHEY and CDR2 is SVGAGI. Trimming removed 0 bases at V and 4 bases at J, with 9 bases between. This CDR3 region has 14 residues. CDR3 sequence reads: CASSYSQAPYGYTF. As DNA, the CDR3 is TGTGCCAGCAGTTACTCACAGGCGCCCTATGGCTACACCTTC.

The DNA for the CDR3 is TGTGCAAGTCGCTTTACAGATCAGCCCCAGCATTTT. Translation: CASRFTDQPQHF. The J gene is TRBJ1-5, the V gene TRBV12-2; the table calls TRBD1, which could not be checked here. TRBV12-2 has pseudogene status. The CDR3 has 12 residues.

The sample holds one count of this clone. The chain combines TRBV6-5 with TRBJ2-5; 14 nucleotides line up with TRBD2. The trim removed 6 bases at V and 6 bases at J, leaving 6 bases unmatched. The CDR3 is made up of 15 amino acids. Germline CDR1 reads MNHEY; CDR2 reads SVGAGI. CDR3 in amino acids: CASRLTSGREQTQYF. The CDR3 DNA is TGTGCCAGCAGGCTGACTAGCGGGAGGGAGCAGACCCAGTACTTC.

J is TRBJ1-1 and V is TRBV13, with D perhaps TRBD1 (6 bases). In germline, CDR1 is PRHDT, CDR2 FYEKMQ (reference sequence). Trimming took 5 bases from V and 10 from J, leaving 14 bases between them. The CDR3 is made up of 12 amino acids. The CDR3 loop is CASSLAGVGAFF. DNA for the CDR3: TGTGCCAGCAGCCTAGCAGGGGTTGGAGCTTTCTTT.

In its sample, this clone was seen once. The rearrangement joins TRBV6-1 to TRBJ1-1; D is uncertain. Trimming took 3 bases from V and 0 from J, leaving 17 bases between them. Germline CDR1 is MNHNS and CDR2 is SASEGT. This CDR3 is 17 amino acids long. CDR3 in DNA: TGTGCCAGCAGTGATCTCTTCAGGAGGGTTATGAACACTGAAGCTTTCTTT. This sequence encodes CASSDLFRRVMNTEAFF.

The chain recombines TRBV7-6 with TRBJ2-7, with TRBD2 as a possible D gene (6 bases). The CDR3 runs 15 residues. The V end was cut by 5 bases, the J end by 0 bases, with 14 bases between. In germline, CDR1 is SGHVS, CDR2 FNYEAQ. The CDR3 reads CASSPRGRSSYEQYF. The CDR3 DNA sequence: TGTGCCAGCAGCCCGCGGGGAAGGAGCTCCTACGAGCAGTACTTC.

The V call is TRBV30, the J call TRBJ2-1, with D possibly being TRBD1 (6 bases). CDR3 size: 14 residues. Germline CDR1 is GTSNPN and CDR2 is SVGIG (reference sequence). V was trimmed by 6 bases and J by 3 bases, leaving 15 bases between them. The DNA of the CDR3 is TGTGCCTGTTCACAGGGCCCTTACTACAATGAGCAGTTCTTC. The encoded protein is CACSQGPYYNEQFF.